This passage covers 9 T cell receptor beta chains from one sample sequenced in a study of beta chain features in type 1 diabetes. Study-wide points: Moderately but significantly shorter TCRB CDR3s were found in Type 1 diabetes patients in all four CD4+ subsets.

No cognate antigen is known for these TCRs. The authors reverse transcribed all of the isolated RNA, so sequencing captured expressed TCRB transcripts. Libraries were prepared by immunoSEQ multiplex PCR; TCRdb keeps only in-frame clonotypes and omits some of them. The sample lists over 200,000 clones; roughly a tenth were seen once. The sample was naive CD4+ T cells from blood. The receptors were gathered from a young man with type 1 diabetes.

V is TRBV7-2 and J is TRBJ2-1, with 7 nucleotides matching TRBD1. CDR3 size: 13 residues. CDR1 SGHTA and CDR2 FQGNSA come from the germline V gene. V lost 4 bases, J lost 7 bases, and 4 bases stayed unmatched. In nucleotides, the CDR3 is TGTGCCAGCAGCTCACAGGGGATAAATGAGCAGTTCTTC. It is translated as CASSSQGINEQFF. Supplemented by reference TRBV7-2 and TRBJ2-1, the full variable domain reads GAGVSQSPSNKVTEKGKDVELRCDPISGHTALYWYRQSLGQGLEFLIYFQGNSAPDKSGLPSDRFSAERTGGSVSTLTIQRTQQEDSAVYLCASSSQGINEQFFGPGTRLTVL.

The rearrangement joins TRBV30 to TRBJ2-7; 8 bases map to TRBD1. Germline CDR1 and CDR2: GTSNPN and SVGIG (reference sequence). J gave up 3 bases and V 0 bases, and 1 base lay outside the gene matches. The CDR3 totals 13 residues. CDR3 coding DNA: TGTGCCTGGAGTGTGGACAGGGACTACGAGCAGTACTTC. Its translation is CAWSVDRDYEQYF. Full variable domain (remainder filled in from reference TRBV30 and TRBJ2-7): SQTIHQWPATLVQPVGSPLSLECTVEGTSNPNLYWYRQAAGRGLQLLFYSVGIGQISSEVPQNLSASRPQDRQFILSSKKLLLSDSGFYLCAWSVDRDYEQYFGPGTRLTVT.

This clone was seen more than once but under ten times. The chain employs TRBV14 and TRBJ2-1, with a weak D call TRBD1 (5 bases). This CDR3 comprises 13 residues. CDR1 is SGHDN and CDR2 is FVKESK in the germline V gene. Trimming pared 2 bases from V and 12 bases from J, leaving 14 bases between. CDR3 coding DNA: TGTGCCAGCAGCCAAACCCTCCTTAGGGGGCAGTTCTTC. As protein: CASSQTLLRGQFF.

The V gene is TRBV11-2, the J gene TRBJ2-3; a possible D gene is TRBD1 (6 bases). The CDR3 length is 15 residues. Germline CDR1 SGHAT, CDR2 FQNNGV. The germline V and J ends were trimmed by 3 bases and 4 bases, with 14 bases remaining between them. The CDR3 region is CASSFFARGADTQYF. The DNA of the CDR3 is TGTGCCAGCAGCTTTTTTGCCAGGGGTGCAGATACGCAGTATTTT.

The CDR3 loop reads CASSQGQLGGGAQSTRFF. The CDR3 DNA reads as TGCGCCAGCAGCCAAGGTCAGCTGGGCGGGGGGGCACAATCGACGAGGTTCTTC. The V call is TRBV4-1, the J call TRBJ2-1; 9 bases are a match to TRBD2. The CDR3 is 18 amino acids. J was trimmed by 15 bases and V by 1 base; bases with no gene match: 22. Germline V CDR1 and CDR2: MGHRA, YSYEKL.

The chain employs TRBV6-5 and TRBJ2-2; D gene uncertain. The V and J ends lost 6 bases and 2 bases respectively, with 7 bases between them. There are 13 residues in the CDR3. Germline V gene sequence: CDR1 MNHEY, CDR2 SVGAGI. The CDR3 protein is CASRETNTGELFF. DNA for the CDR3: TGTGCCAGCAGGGAGACTAACACCGGGGAGCTGTTTTTT.

The chain recombines TRBV27 with TRBJ1-3, with TRBD1 matching 9 bases. The CDR3 has 13 residues. Losses at the gene ends were 5 bases for V and 8 bases for J; bases not matched to a gene: 4. CDR1 MNHEY and CDR2 SMNVEV come from the germline V gene (reference sequence). CDR3 in DNA: TGTGCCAGCAGTATGGACAGGGGAGACACCATATATTTT. It yields the protein CASSMDRGDTIYF.

This clone turned up a few times. The J gene is TRBJ2-1, the V gene TRBV18; D unresolved. CDR1 and CDR2 from the germline V gene are KGHSH and LQKENI. Trimming stripped 6 bases from V and 4 bases from J, with 19 bases between. This CDR3 region has 16 residues. In DNA form, the CDR3 reads TGTGCCAGCTCCCCTAGAGTAGGTGTCCCGTACAATGAGCAGTTCTTC. Protein: CASSPRVGVPYNEQFF. The full variable domain, completed using reference TRBV18 and TRBJ2-1, is NAGVMQNPRHLVRRRGQEARLRCSPMKGHSHVYWYRQLPEEGLKFMVYLQKENIIDESGMPKERFSAEFPKEGPSILRIQQVVRGDSAAYFCASSPRVGVPYNEQFFGPGTRLTVL.

This clone was found a few times. An end of the junction does not agree with germline; a read error may underlie this. The rearrangement uses TRBV2 and TRBJ1-4, with D uncertain. Germline CDR1 is SNHLY and CDR2 is FYNNEI. The CDR3 runs to 13 residues. As DNA, the CDR3 is TGTGCCACCAGTGGGAGGGAGAATGAAAAACTGTTTTTT. It codes for CATSGRENEKLFF.